Below are 8 T cell receptor beta chains sequenced from a single sample in a study of blood T cell repertoires in COVID-19. TCRdb's copy holds only in-frame clones and misses some; the assay was immunoSEQ multiplex PCR. This sample carries roughly 74,000 clones, approximately 90% of them seen once, and the ten largest clones take around 1.2%. Sequenced material: PBMCs or T cells enriched from blood (not recorded which). The receptor set was obtained from a woman aged 45-65 years with acute COVID-19.

The CDR3 spells CASSSLTSGRAVNEQFF. In DNA, the CDR3 is TGTGCCAGCAGCTCCCTGACTAGCGGGAGGGCCGTCAATGAGCAGTTCTTC. The V call is TRBV13, the J call TRBJ2-1, with 14 bases aligning to TRBD2. Germline trimming cut 4 bases from V and 6 bases from J; bases unmatched to any gene: 8. Germline V gene lookup returns CDR1 PRHDT and CDR2 FYEKMQ (reference sequence). This CDR3 has 17 residues.

The chain uses TRBV19 and TRBJ1-4; D possibly corresponds to TRBD1 (5 bases). Germline assignment: CDR1 LNHDA and CDR2 SQIVND (reference sequence). The CDR3 has 18 residues. The V gene lost 5 bases and the J gene lost 0 bases, with 19 bases spanning the gap. CDR3 sequence reads: CASSYSRVGPATNEKLFF. The DNA for the CDR3 is TGTGCCAGTAGTTATTCCAGGGTGGGGCCCGCAACTAATGAAAAACTGTTTTTT.

The rearrangement uses TRBV5-4 and TRBJ2-3, with TRBD1 as a possible D gene (6 bases). Germline V gene data show CDR1 as SGHNT and CDR2 as YYREEE (reference sequence). The CDR3 sequence is 18 residues long. Between the trimmed V and J ends, which lost 2 bases and 2 bases, there was a span of 21 bases. The CDR3 here is CASSFFPLEQGNTDTQYF. The CDR3 coding sequence is TGTGCCAGCAGCTTTTTCCCCCTGGAACAGGGAAACACAGATACGCAGTATTTT.

V is TRBV3-1 (or the pseudogene TRBV3-2) and J is TRBJ1-2; maybe TRBD1 (5 bases). Per germline, CDR1 LGHDT and CDR2 YNNKEL (reference sequence). This CDR3 contains 13 residues. The ends were cut back, 4 bases at V and 1 base at J, with 7 bases in the middle. The CDR3: CASSPGLNYGYTF. The CDR3 nucleotides are TGTGCCAGCAGCCCGGGACTTAACTATGGCTACACCTTC.

In nucleotides, the CDR3 is TGCGCCAGCAGCACCAGACTAGCCCACTACGAGCAGTACTTC. This gives the protein CASSTRLAHYEQYF. The V call is TRBV5-1, the J call TRBJ2-7; 7 nucleotides match TRBD2. CDR1 and CDR2 (germline): SGHRS, YFSETQ. Trimming cost V 4 bases and J 3 bases; bases outside gene matches: 7. This CDR3 comprises 14 residues. The entire variable domain, with the rest obtained from reference TRBV5-1 and TRBJ2-7, is as follows: KAGVTQTPRYLIKTRGQQVTLSCSPISGHRSVSWYQQTPGQGLQFLFEYFSETQRNKGNFPGRFSGRQFSNSRSEMNVSTLELGDSALYLCASSTRLAHYEQYFGPGTRLTVT.

The chain joins TRBV7-9 to TRBJ2-3, with 11 bases aligning to TRBD2. There are 14 residues in the CDR3. From germline, CDR1 is SEHNR and CDR2 FQNEAQ (reference sequence). V was pared by 5 bases and J by 5 bases, with 3 bases of the junction left unmatched. The CDR3 region is CASSPGTSGDTQYF. The CDR3, as DNA: TGTGCCAGCAGCCCTGGGACTAGCGGAGATACGCAGTATTTT.

This rearrangement joins TRBV29-1 to TRBJ2-7; tentatively, D is TRBD1 (5 bases). Trimming pared 1 base from V and 2 bases from J, leaving 9 bases between. Germline V gene sequence: CDR1 SQVTM, CDR2 ANQGSEA. The CDR3 is made up of 13 amino acids. CDR3 DNA sequence: TGCAGCGTTGAAGGGTACAGGACCTACGAGCAGTACTTC. It specifies CSVEGYRTYEQYF.

The rearrangement uses TRBV14 and TRBJ1-3, with 10 bases aligning to TRBD1. The germline V gene encodes CDR1 SGHDN and CDR2 FVKESK. The V segment lost 4 bases and the J segment 0 bases; nucleotides outside the gene matches: 3. The CDR3 spans 16 residues. CDR3 sequence: CASSPWTGGSGNTIYF. CDR3 coding DNA: TGTGCCAGCAGCCCCTGGACAGGGGGCTCTGGAAACACCATATATTTT.